The 20 T cell receptor beta chains below all came from one sample that was sequenced in a study of blood T cell repertoires in COVID-19. The table came from immunoSEQ multiplex PCR; TCRdb's copy has only in-frame clones and leaves some out. The table lists a few hundred thousand clones, 86% of them singletons. The sequencing input was peripheral blood. The source of these receptors is a man aged 60 to 69 with acute or convalescent COVID-19.

The V and J genes are TRBV19 and TRBJ2-1; TRBD2 matches 7 bases. Germline CDR1 LNHDA, CDR2 SQIVND (reference sequence). V shed 5 bases and J 0 bases; nucleotides not matched to a gene: 4. The CDR3 covers 15 residues. In DNA form, the CDR3 reads TGTGCCAGTAGTGGGTGGGAGGGCTCCTACAATGAGCAGTTCTTC. It yields the protein CASSGWEGSYNEQFF.

This rearrangement joins TRBV13 to TRBJ2-7; maybe TRBD1 (6 bases). Germline CDR1 is PRHDT and CDR2 is FYEKMQ (reference sequence). The CDR3 is made up of 15 amino acids. The V and J ends lost 5 bases and 1 base respectively, with 15 bases between them. This chain's CDR3 is CASSHRGRGSYEQYF. DNA of the CDR3: TGTGCCAGCAGCCACCGGGGTAGGGGGTCCTACGAGCAGTACTTC.

This chain uses TRBV9 with TRBJ1-2; a weak D match, TRBD1 (5 bases). The CDR3 has 13 residues. With 5 bases removed from V and 5 bases from J, the gap between germline ends came to 13 bases. CDR1 and CDR2 (germline): SGDLS, YYNGEE. The CDR3, as DNA: TGTGCCAGCAGGGGAGGGACGGGGTATGGCTACACCTTC. Its protein is CASRGGTGYGYTF.

Note on this clone: The same CDR3 also results from other DNA sequences found in this sample. The chain links TRBV6-5 to TRBJ1-5, with no clear D. This CDR3 has 12 residues. CDR1 MNHEY and CDR2 SVGAGI come from the germline V gene. V lost 4 bases to trimming and J lost 4 bases, with 5 bases between them. This CDR3 is CASSSQNQPQHF. The CDR3 nucleotides read TGTGCCAGCAGTTCCCAGAATCAGCCCCAGCATTTT.

The V call is TRBV19, the J call TRBJ1-3; D is unclear. The CDR3 consists of 13 residues. With 4 bases removed from V and 2 bases from J, the gap between germline ends came to 6 bases. The V gene's germline CDR1 is LNHDA and CDR2 SQIVND (reference sequence). CDR3 coding DNA: TGTGCCAGTAGTAACGGGGCTGGAAACACCATATATTTT. The encoded protein is CASSNGAGNTIYF.

This chain links TRBV7-9 with TRBJ1-3; 8 positions match TRBD1. CDR3 size: 16 residues. The germline CDR1 and CDR2 sequences are SEHNR and FQNEAQ (reference sequence). V was clipped by 2 bases and J by 2 bases; unmatched bases: 5. In DNA, the CDR3 is TGTGCCAGCAGCTTACCGGGACAGGCGCCTGGAAACACCATATATTTT. Protein sequence: CASSLPGQAPGNTIYF.

The chain links TRBV7-2 to TRBJ2-6; TRBD1 aligns across 11 bases. The CDR3 is 17 residues long. J gave up 2 bases and V 5 bases, and 5 bases lay outside the gene matches. The germline CDR1 and CDR2 sequences are SGHTA and FQGNSA. The CDR3 reads CASSAMGQGAGANVLTF. In DNA, the CDR3 is TGTGCCAGCAGCGCGATGGGACAGGGGGCTGGGGCCAACGTCCTGACTTTC.

The chain has TRBV19 and TRBJ2-7, with 7 positions matching TRBD2. Germline V gene sequence: CDR1 LNHDA, CDR2 SQIVND (reference sequence). The CDR3 covers 15 residues. The ends lost 1 base at V and 0 bases at J; junction bases unmatched: 3. CDR3 protein: CASSIASGRSYEQYF. The DNA for the CDR3 is TGTGCCAGTAGTATAGCTAGCGGACGCTCCTACGAGCAGTACTTC.

V and J are TRBV6-5 and TRBJ1-1; the D gene is possibly TRBD1 (6 bases). Germline V gene sequence: CDR1 MNHEY, CDR2 SVGAGI. The CDR3 runs 13 residues. The V end lost 4 bases, the J end lost 5 bases, and 11 bases lay between the germline ends. Here the CDR3 reads CASSWGQVTEAFF. Written as DNA, the CDR3 is TGTGCCAGCAGTTGGGGGCAGGTTACTGAAGCTTTCTTT.

V is TRBV7-2 and J is TRBJ1-2; D uncertain. V was cut by 1 base and J by 2 bases, with 11 bases left in between. The germline CDR1 and CDR2 sequences are SGHTA and FQGNSA. This CDR3 spans 15 amino acids. This chain's CDR3 is CASSLGPPINYGYTF. Here the CDR3 DNA reads TGTGCCAGCAGCTTAGGGCCCCCGATAAACTATGGCTACACCTTC.

V is TRBV28 and J is TRBJ1-2; no clear D. The CDR3 runs to 10 residues. V lost 8 bases, J lost 5 bases, and 6 bases lay in between. Germline V gene sequence: CDR1 MDHEN, CDR2 SYDVKM. CDR3 sequence reads: CASGSYGYTF. CDR3 in DNA: TGTGCCAGCGGCTCGTATGGCTACACCTTC.

The chain recombines TRBV24-1 with TRBJ2-1; tentative D call: TRBD2 (5 bases). The CDR3 has 16 amino acids. V gave up 2 bases and J gave up 4 bases, with 14 bases separating them. Germline V gene data show CDR1 as KGHDR and CDR2 as SFDVKD. This CDR3 reads CATSDSAGRRYNEQFF. Here the CDR3 DNA reads TGTGCCACCAGTGATTCGGCTGGGCGGAGGTACAATGAGCAGTTCTTC.

This clone was counted between two and nine times. This chain links TRBV6-6 with TRBJ1-5; TRBD1 is a possible D gene (6 bases). V was cut by 8 bases and J by 1 base, with 12 bases left in between. The CDR3 contains 14 residues. Germline V CDR1 and CDR2: MNHNY, SVGAGI (reference sequence). Written as DNA, the CDR3 is TGTGCCAGCCGCACAGGACAGAGCAATCAGCCCCAGCATTTT. Residues: CASRTGQSNQPQHF.

J is TRBJ1-1 and V is TRBV4-3; perhaps TRBD1 as D (5 bases). The CDR3 sequence is 15 residues long. The V gene lost 2 bases and the J gene lost 0 bases, with 10 bases spanning the gap. Germline V gene data show CDR1 as LGHNA and CDR2 as YSLEER. In nucleotides, the CDR3 is TGCGCCAGCAGCCAACAACAGGAGATGAACACTGAAGCTTTCTTT. Protein product: CASSQQQEMNTEAFF.

The chain is built from TRBV5-1 and TRBJ2-7; D may be TRBD1 (6 bases). The CDR3 is 15 residues long. Germline CDR1 and CDR2: SGHRS and YFSETQ. V lost 4 bases and J lost 1, with 15 bases in between. CDR3 sequence: CASSEGRGWSYEQYF. The CDR3 DNA is TGCGCCAGCAGCGAGGGCAGGGGTTGGTCCTACGAGCAGTACTTC. Full variable domain (rest looked up from reference TRBV5-1 and TRBJ2-7): KAGVTQTPRYLIKTRGQQVTLSCSPISGHRSVSWYQQTPGQGLQFLFEYFSETQRNKGNFPGRFSGRQFSNSRSEMNVSTLELGDSALYLCASSEGRGWSYEQYFGPGTRLTVT.

The CDR3 nucleotides are TGCAGTGCTAGATTGAGTGAAAAACTGTTTTTT. Translation gives CSARLSEKLFF. The chain joins TRBV20-1 to TRBJ1-4; the D is unclear. Germline CDR1 and CDR2: DFQATT and SNEGSKA (reference sequence). This CDR3 comprises 11 residues. V was clipped by 2 bases and J by 7 bases, with 5 bases between them.

The V call is TRBV28, the J call TRBJ2-7, with 8 bases matching TRBD1. Germline lookup yields CDR1 MDHEN and CDR2 SYDVKM. V lost 5 bases and J lost 5; bases outside the gene matches: 11. This CDR3 is 15 amino acids long. The CDR3 region has the DNA TGTGCCAGCAGTATCCCCCAGGGGGCGCTTGACGAGCAGTACTTC. Residues: CASSIPQGALDEQYF.

The rearrangement uses TRBV5-6 and TRBJ2-5; 11 bases align to TRBD1. The CDR3 has 15 residues. V was pared by 3 bases and J by 5 bases, with 6 bases of the junction left unmatched. Germline assignment: CDR1 SGHDT and CDR2 YYEEEE. CDR3 DNA sequence: TGTGCCAGCAGCTACGGGGACAGGGGGTGGGAGACCCAGTACTTC. Its protein product is CASSYGDRGWETQYF.

This chain links TRBV7-3 with TRBJ2-3; TRBD2 matches at 7 bases. V gave up 6 bases and J gave up 1 base; unmatched junction bases: 7. CDR1 and CDR2 from the germline V gene are SGHTA and FQGTGA. This CDR3 comprises 15 residues. The DNA of the CDR3 is TGTGCCAGCAGTTCACCACGGGAGGGCACAGATACGCAGTATTTT. It specifies CASSSPREGTDTQYF.

V is TRBV4-3 and J is TRBJ2-2; possible D gene TRBD2, 6 bases. CDR1 is LGHNA, CDR2 YSLEER, per germline. The CDR3 runs to 15 residues. Deletions cut 1 base from V and 8 bases from J, with 14 bases between. CDR3 in DNA: TGCGCCAGCAGCCAAGGGGAGGAGGTCACTGGGGAGCTGTTTTTT. The encoded protein is CASSQGEEVTGELFF.